The 17 T cell receptor beta chains presented below share a single source sample, sequenced in a study of blood T cell repertoires in COVID-19. TCRdb keeps only in-frame clones here, not all; method: immunoSEQ multiplex PCR. The repertoire has roughly 200,000 clones, roughly 85% of them found once; the top ten carry 20% to 25%. The sample taken for sequencing was peripheral blood. The receptors originated from a man aged 55 to 70 with active or convalescent COVID-19.

The genes are TRBV6-5 and TRBJ1-2, with 7 bases aligning to TRBD1. V was pared by 11 bases and J by 7 bases, with 10 bases of the junction left unmatched. Per the germline V gene, CDR1 is MNHEY and CDR2 is SVGAGI. CDR3 length: 12 amino acids. The CDR3 sequence: CAETGVFGGYTF. For the CDR3, the DNA is TGTGCCGAAACAGGGGTTTTTGGTGGCTACACCTTC.

The chain combines TRBV5-5 with TRBJ2-2; D possibly corresponds to TRBD1 (6 bases). Germline assignment: CDR1 SGHKS and CDR2 YYEKEE (reference sequence). There are 16 residues in the CDR3. The V end was cut by 1 base, the J end by 0 bases, with 10 bases between. The CDR3 region is CASSLFRGTNTGELFF. The DNA of the CDR3 is TGTGCCAGCAGCTTGTTCAGGGGTACGAACACCGGGGAGCTGTTTTTT.

This sequence joins TRBV5-1 and TRBJ1-1; perhaps TRBD1 as D (5 bases). Trimming took off 5 bases at V and 1 base at J, with 9 bases between the two ends. The CDR3 is made up of 13 amino acids. Looked up from germline, CDR1 is SGHRS and CDR2 is YFSETQ. The CDR3 protein is CASRLTENTEAFF. The CDR3 region has the DNA TGCGCCAGCAGGCTGACAGAGAACACTGAAGCTTTCTTT.

In DNA, the CDR3 is TGTGCCAGCAGCCAATGGACAGGAGGGGATCAGCCCCAGCATTTT. It translates to CASSQWTGGDQPQHF. V is TRBV5-5 and J is TRBJ1-5; 7 bases agree with TRBD1. The length of the CDR3 is 15 residues. The germline gives CDR1 SGHKS, CDR2 YYEKEE (reference sequence). V was clipped by 4 bases and J by 5 bases; unmatched bases: 9.

This clone has only one observation. This chain uses TRBV10-3 with TRBJ2-3; tentatively, D is TRBD1 (6 bases). The CDR3 totals 12 residues. Germline V CDR1 and CDR2: ENHRY, SYGVKD. The V and J ends lost 10 bases and 6 bases respectively, with 14 bases between them. The CDR3 DNA follows: TGTGCCACCTCTCTAGGGGGTGATACGCAGTATTTT. This encodes CATSLGGDTQYF.

The chain has TRBV27 and TRBJ2-2, with a possible D match to TRBD2 (6 bases). The CDR3 is made up of 13 amino acids. CDR1 and CDR2 (germline): MNHEY, SMNVEV (reference sequence). The ends were cut back, 6 bases at V and 2 bases at J, with 7 bases in the middle. The CDR3 sequence is CASRGTNTGELFF. The CDR3 DNA follows: TGTGCCAGCAGAGGGACTAACACCGGGGAGCTGTTTTTT.

This clone was recorded only once. V usage is TRBV5-1 and J usage is TRBJ2-1; 8 nucleotides match TRBD2. The germline CDR1 and CDR2 sequences are SGHRS and YFSETQ. The CDR3 runs to 16 residues. After removal of 3 bases from V and 10 bases from J, the junction contained 15 bases not matched to a gene. CDR3 loop: CASSSSVRSGGKEQFF. In nucleotides, the CDR3 is TGCGCCAGCAGCTCCTCTGTTAGGAGCGGGGGAAAGGAGCAGTTCTTC.

This clone was seen a few times. The J gene is TRBJ1-4, the V gene TRBV4-1; TRBD1 might be the D (6 bases). Germline assignment: CDR1 MGHRA and CDR2 YSYEKL. V was trimmed by 2 bases and J by 4 bases, leaving 14 bases between them. The CDR3 spans 16 residues. The CDR3 protein is CASSQLSGASNEKLFF. CDR3 nucleotides: TGCGCCAGCAGCCAATTATCAGGGGCTAGTAATGAAAAACTGTTTTTT.

The chain links TRBV6-5 to TRBJ2-2; 7 bases map to TRBD1. This CDR3 is built from 16 residues. From germline, CDR1 is MNHEY and CDR2 SVGAGI. Trimming cost V 6 bases and J 5 bases; bases outside gene matches: 12. This CDR3 is CASSYLDRLETGELFF. CDR3 DNA sequence: TGTGCCAGCAGCTACCTGGACAGGTTGGAAACCGGGGAGCTGTTTTTT.

This chain links TRBV5-1 with TRBJ1-6, with D possibly being TRBD1 (6 bases). This CDR3 comprises 15 residues. CDR1 and CDR2 from the germline V gene are SGHRS and YFSETQ. The V and J ends lost 1 base and 8 bases respectively, with 13 bases between them. The CDR3 here is CASSLSAQGYSPLHF. CDR3 DNA sequence: TGCGCCAGCAGCTTGAGCGCCCAGGGGTATTCACCCCTCCACTTT.

The rearrangement uses TRBV6-2 or TRBV6-3 and TRBJ2-1; the D gene is possibly TRBD2 (6 bases). Trimming shortened V by 0 bases and J by 10 bases, and 16 bases separated the two germline ends. Per the germline V gene, CDR1 is MNHEY and CDR2 is SVGEGT. The CDR3 is 15 amino acids. The CDR3 sequence is CASSYSGLPPWEQFF. CDR3 nucleotide sequence: TGTGCCAGCAGTTACTCGGGACTTCCCCCTTGGGAGCAGTTCTTC.

CDR3 in amino acids: CASRGLAREQYF. The CDR3 DNA sequence: TGTGCCAGCAGAGGACTAGCGCGGGAGCAGTACTTC. The rearrangement joins TRBV12-3 or TRBV12-4 to TRBJ2-7; 9 bases agree with TRBD2. CDR3 length: 12 residues. V lost 6 bases to trimming and J lost 7 bases; unmatched junction nucleotides: 4.

V gene TRBV5-1 combines with J gene TRBJ1-3; perhaps TRBD1 as D (6 bases). The CDR3 is made up of 15 amino acids. Germline CDR1 reads SGHRS; CDR2 reads YFSETQ. V was clipped by 3 bases and J by 1 base, with 11 bases between them. This CDR3 is CASSSGTPSGNTIYF. CDR3 nucleotides: TGCGCCAGCAGCTCCGGGACACCTTCTGGAAACACCATATATTTT.

The gene calls are TRBV29-1 and TRBJ1-4; no definite D call. CDR3 length: 12 amino acids. Looked up from germline, CDR1 is SQVTM and CDR2 is ANQGSEA. Trimming stripped 4 bases from V and 6 bases from J, with 9 bases between. CDR3 nucleotide sequence: TGCAGCGTTGTGGCCCCTGATGAAAAACTGTTTTTT. Encoded protein: CSVVAPDEKLFF.

This sequence joins TRBV5-6 and TRBJ2-1; TRBD1 aligns across 7 bases. Trimming took 4 bases from V and 15 from J; bases not matched to a gene: 13. The CDR3 length is 13 residues. Germline-derived CDR1 and CDR2 are SGHDT and YYEEEE. The CDR3 DNA reads as TGTGCCAGCAGCCTAGAAGGAAGGGGGCTTCTGTTCTTC. Its translation is CASSLEGRGLLFF.

A single count supports this clone. The rearrangement joins TRBV14 to TRBJ2-5; 7 nucleotides match TRBD1. Looked up from germline, CDR1 is SGHDN and CDR2 is FVKESK. V lost 2 bases and J lost 5; bases outside the gene matches: 5. The CDR3 extends over 14 amino acids. CDR3 sequence: CASSQLTGLETQYF. In nucleotides, the CDR3 is TGTGCCAGCAGCCAATTGACAGGGCTGGAGACCCAGTACTTC.

This clone was picked up one time. This chain links TRBV5-4 with TRBJ2-7, with D tentatively TRBD1 (7 bases). CDR3 size: 15 residues. V lost 3 bases and J lost 0, with 13 bases in between. Germline V gene data show CDR1 as SGHNT and CDR2 as YYREEE (reference sequence). CDR3 protein: CASSSGDRSSYEQYF. In DNA form, the CDR3 reads TGTGCCAGCAGCTCGGGGGACAGAAGCTCCTACGAGCAGTACTTC.